A selection of T cell receptor beta chains follows, all from one sample in a study of T cells after yellow fever vaccination. MiXCR, run by TCRdb on the 5' RACE reads, gives a single entry per CDR3 protein. The sample has 78,000 or so distinct CDR3 sequences; more than 5.5% are singletons. The source material was CD8+ T cells sorted from PBMCs, sampled about 10 days after the first yellow fever vaccination. The receptors were sampled from a man younger than 35 who received the YFV17D yellow fever vaccine. CDR3s include the opening cysteine and the closing phenylalanine or tryptophan. The D gene is left open where the match is weak. Clone size, where shown, is once, few, many, or a class for clones that have expanded.

J: TRBJ1-4; V: TRBV10-3; D: .; size: few; DNA: TGTGCCATCAGTGAGGCCAATAATGAAAAACTGTTTTTT; CDR3: CAISEANNEKLFF
J: TRBJ2-5; V: TRBV6-5; D: .; size: .; DNA: TGTGCCAGCAGTTACTCGAGGAGGCTATCTTACCAAGAGACCCAGTACTTC; CDR3: CASSYSRRLSYQETQYF
J: TRBJ2-7; V: TRBV6-2/TRBV6-3; D: .; size: many; DNA: TGTGCCAGCAGTCATCCGGTGACACGAACCTACGAGCAGTACTTC; CDR3: CASSHPVTRTYEQYF
J: TRBJ2-2; V: TRBV7-2; D: .; size: .; DNA: TGTGCCAGCAGCTTAGTTCCCACCGGGGAGCTGTTTTTT; CDR3: CASSLVPTGELFF
J: TRBJ2-7; V: TRBV20-1; D: TRBD2; size: .; DNA: TGCTGTGCGGGGGGGGCTAGCGGACCCGTAAGCTCCTACGAGCAGTACTTC; CDR3: CCAGGASGPVSSYEQYF
J: TRBJ2-7; V: TRBV7-3; D: .; size: few; DNA: TGTGCCAGCAGCTTAGACGTCTCCTACGAGCAGTACTTC; CDR3: CASSLDVSYEQYF
J: TRBJ1-2; V: TRBV4-3; D: .; size: .; DNA: TGCGCCAGCAGCCAAGATCGGGCGGTCTCGTATGGCTACACCTTC; CDR3: CASSQDRAVSYGYTF
J: TRBJ1-1; V: TRBV18; D: TRBD1; size: many; DNA: TGTGCCAGCTCACGACAGGGGTGGAGCACTGAAGCTTTCTTT; CDR3: CASSRQGWSTEAFF
J: TRBJ1-5; V: TRBV11-2; D: .; size: .; DNA: TGTGCCAGCAGTCGGCCGGCAGGGACTGGGTGGAGCAATCAGCCCCAGCATTTT; CDR3: CASSRPAGTGWSNQPQHF
J: TRBJ1-5; V: TRBV28; D: .; size: many; DNA: TGTGCCAGCAGGGATAGCAATCAGCCCCAGCATTTT; CDR3: CASRDSNQPQHF
J: TRBJ1-5; V: TRBV12-3/TRBV12-4; D: .; size: many; DNA: TGTGCCAGCAGTTTAGCGCCGAACAGGGGCAATCAGCCCCAGCATTTT; CDR3: CASSLAPNRGNQPQHF
J: TRBJ2-5; V: TRBV11-2; D: TRBD2; size: .; DNA: TGTGCCAGCACCACTAGCGGGGGACTTTACCAAGAGACCCAGTACTTC; CDR3: CASTTSGGLYQETQYF
J: TRBJ2-4; V: TRBV12-3/TRBV12-4; D: TRBD1; size: few; DNA: TGTGCCAGCAGTTCCCGCGAGACAGGGCCCCAAAACATTCAGTACTTC; CDR3: CASSSRETGPQNIQYF
J: TRBJ2-7; V: TRBV7-6; D: .; size: many; DNA: TGTGCCAGCAGCGGTAGGGTGACCTACGAGCAGTACTTC; CDR3: CASSGRVTYEQYF
J: TRBJ1-2; V: TRBV4-1; D: .; size: many; DNA: TGCGCCAGCAGCCAAGCGGGGGGCGATCCCTATGGCTACACCTTC; CDR3: CASSQAGGDPYGYTF
J: TRBJ1-1; V: TRBV19; D: .; size: few; DNA: TGTGCCAGTAGTATTTCTGGACGGCGGAACACTGAAGCTTTCTTT; CDR3: CASSISGRRNTEAFF
J: TRBJ1-5; V: TRBV18; D: TRBD1; size: .; DNA: TGTGCCAGCTCACCCGGGACAGGTAGAAAACAGCCCCAGCATTTT; CDR3: CASSPGTGRKQPQHF
J: TRBJ2-5; V: TRBV24-1; D: TRBD2; size: many; DNA: TGTGCCACCAGCGAGGGGGTAGCGGGGGTCCAAGAGACCCAGTACTTC; CDR3: CATSEGVAGVQETQYF
J: TRBJ2-3; V: TRBV7-9; D: .; size: .; DNA: TGTGCCAGCAGCCCACCCCGGGGGGCCCACACAGATACGCAGTATTTT; CDR3: CASSPPRGAHTDTQYF
J: TRBJ2-1; V: TRBV19; D: TRBD2; size: .; DNA: TGTGCCAGTAGTATGAGCGGGGGGGCCAATGAGCAGTTCTTC; CDR3: CASSMSGGANEQFF
J: TRBJ2-3; V: TRBV7-8; D: .; size: few; DNA: TGTGCCAGCAGCCCCCTCCCGGGCAGTTGGAGAGATACGCAGTATTTT; CDR3: CASSPLPGSWRDTQYF
J: TRBJ2-1; V: TRBV11-2; D: TRBD1; size: .; DNA: TGTGCCAGCAGCCGAGGGACAGGAGAGTACAATGAGCAGTTCTTC; CDR3: CASSRGTGEYNEQFF
J: TRBJ2-5; V: TRBV7-2; D: TRBD2; size: few; DNA: TGTGCCAGCGAACCGGGACTAGATTTTGTGGAGACCCAGTACTTC; CDR3: CASEPGLDFVETQYF
J: TRBJ2-3; V: TRBV6-5; D: .; size: many; DNA: TGTGCCAGCAGTTACTTCAGACGGACTAGCACAGATACGCAGTATTTT; CDR3: CASSYFRRTSTDTQYF
J: TRBJ2-7; V: TRBV27; D: .; size: many; DNA: TGTGCCAGCAGTCCCCACGAGCAGGGGGGCTACGAGCAGTACTTC; CDR3: CASSPHEQGGYEQYF
J: TRBJ1-5; V: TRBV5-6; D: .; size: few; DNA: TGTGCCAGCAGCTTGATCGAGGAGAACAATCAGCCCCAGCATTTT; CDR3: CASSLIEENNQPQHF